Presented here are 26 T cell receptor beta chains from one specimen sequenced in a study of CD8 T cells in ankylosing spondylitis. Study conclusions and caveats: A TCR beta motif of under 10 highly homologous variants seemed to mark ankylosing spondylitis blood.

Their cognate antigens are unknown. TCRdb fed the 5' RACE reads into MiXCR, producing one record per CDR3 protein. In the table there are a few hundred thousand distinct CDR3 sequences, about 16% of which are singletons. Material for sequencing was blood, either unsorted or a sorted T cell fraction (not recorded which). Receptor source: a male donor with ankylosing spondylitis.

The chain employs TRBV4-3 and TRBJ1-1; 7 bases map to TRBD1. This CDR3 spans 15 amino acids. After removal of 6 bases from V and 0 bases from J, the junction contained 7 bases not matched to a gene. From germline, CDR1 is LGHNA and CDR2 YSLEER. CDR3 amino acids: CASRIRDSLNTEAFF. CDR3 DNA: TGCGCCAGCAGGATCCGGGACAGCTTGAACACTGAAGCTTTCTTT.

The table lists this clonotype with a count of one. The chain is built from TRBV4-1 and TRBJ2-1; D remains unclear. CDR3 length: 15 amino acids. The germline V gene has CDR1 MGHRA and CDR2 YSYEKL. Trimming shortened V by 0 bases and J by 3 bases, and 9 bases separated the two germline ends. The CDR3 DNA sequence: TGCGCCAGCAGCCAAGAGATGGGTTACTACAATGAGCAGTTCTTC. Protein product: CASSQEMGYYNEQFF.

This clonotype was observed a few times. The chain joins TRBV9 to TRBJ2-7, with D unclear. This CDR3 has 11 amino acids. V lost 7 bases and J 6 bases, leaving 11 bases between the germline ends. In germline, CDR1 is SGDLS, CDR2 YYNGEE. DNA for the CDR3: TGTGCCAGCGGTGGAGCCGGCGAGCAGTACTTC. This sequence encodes CASGGAGEQYF.

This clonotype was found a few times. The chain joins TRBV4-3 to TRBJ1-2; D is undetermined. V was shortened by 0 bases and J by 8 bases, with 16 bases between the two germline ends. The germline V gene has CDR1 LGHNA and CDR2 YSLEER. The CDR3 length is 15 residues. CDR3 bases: TGCGCCAGCAGCCAAGATCCAGACTCGGTCCGGGGCTACACCTTC. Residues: CASSQDPDSVRGYTF.

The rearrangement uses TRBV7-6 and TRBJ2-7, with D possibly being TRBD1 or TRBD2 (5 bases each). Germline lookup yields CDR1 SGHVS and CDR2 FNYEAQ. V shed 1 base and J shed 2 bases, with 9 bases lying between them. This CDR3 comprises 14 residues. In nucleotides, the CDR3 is TGTGCCAGCAGCTTAGGAGGGGAGACCTACGAGCAGTACTTC. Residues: CASSLGGETYEQYF.

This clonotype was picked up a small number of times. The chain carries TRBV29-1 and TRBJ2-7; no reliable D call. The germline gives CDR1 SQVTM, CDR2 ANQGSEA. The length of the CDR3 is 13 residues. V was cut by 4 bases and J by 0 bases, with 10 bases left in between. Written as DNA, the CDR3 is TGCAGCGTTGGGACGGTGAGCTCCTACGAGCAGTACTTC. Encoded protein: CSVGTVSSYEQYF.

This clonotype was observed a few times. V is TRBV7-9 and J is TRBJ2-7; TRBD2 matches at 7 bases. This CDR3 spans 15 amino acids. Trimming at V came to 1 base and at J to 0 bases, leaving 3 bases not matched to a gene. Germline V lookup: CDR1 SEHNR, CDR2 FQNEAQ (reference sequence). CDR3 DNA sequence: TGTGCCAGCAGCTTAGGGCTAGCGGCCTCCTACGAGCAGTACTTC. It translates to CASSLGLAASYEQYF.

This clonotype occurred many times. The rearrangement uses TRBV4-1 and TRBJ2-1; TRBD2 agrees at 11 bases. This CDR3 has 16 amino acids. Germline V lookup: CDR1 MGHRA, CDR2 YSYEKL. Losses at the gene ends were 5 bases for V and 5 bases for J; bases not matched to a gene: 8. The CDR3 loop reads CASSFRLAGNNNEQFF. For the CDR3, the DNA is TGCGCCAGCAGCTTCCGACTAGCGGGGAACAACAATGAGCAGTTCTTC.

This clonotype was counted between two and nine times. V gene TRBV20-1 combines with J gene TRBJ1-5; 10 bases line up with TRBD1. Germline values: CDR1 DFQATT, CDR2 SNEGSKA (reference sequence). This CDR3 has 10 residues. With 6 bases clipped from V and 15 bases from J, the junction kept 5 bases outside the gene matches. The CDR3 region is CSAKTGGLHF. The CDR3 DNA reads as TGCAGTGCAAAGACAGGGGGCCTGCATTTT.

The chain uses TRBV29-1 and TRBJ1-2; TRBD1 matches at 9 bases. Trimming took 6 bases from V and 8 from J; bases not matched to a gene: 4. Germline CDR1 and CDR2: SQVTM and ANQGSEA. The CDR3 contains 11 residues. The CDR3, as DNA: TGCAGCGTCCGACAGGGGGAGGGCTACACCTTC. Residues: CSVRQGEGYTF.

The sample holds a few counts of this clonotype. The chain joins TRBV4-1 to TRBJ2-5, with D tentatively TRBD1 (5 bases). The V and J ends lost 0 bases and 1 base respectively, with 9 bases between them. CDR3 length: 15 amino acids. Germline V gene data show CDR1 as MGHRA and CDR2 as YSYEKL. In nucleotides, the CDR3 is TGCGCCAGCAGCCAAGATATAGGGGCCCAAGAGACCCAGTACTTC. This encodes CASSQDIGAQETQYF.

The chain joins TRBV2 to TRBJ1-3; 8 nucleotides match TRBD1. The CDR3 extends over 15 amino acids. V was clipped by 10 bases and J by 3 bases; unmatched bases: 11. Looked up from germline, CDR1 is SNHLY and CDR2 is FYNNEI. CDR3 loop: CATSTDREGGNTIYF. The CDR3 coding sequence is TGTGCCACCTCGACGGACAGGGAAGGTGGAAACACCATATATTTT.

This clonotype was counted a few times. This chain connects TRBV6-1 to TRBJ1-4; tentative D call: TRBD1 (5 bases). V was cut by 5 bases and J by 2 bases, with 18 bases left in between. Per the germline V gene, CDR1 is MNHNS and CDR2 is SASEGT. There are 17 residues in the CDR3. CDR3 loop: CASSPPGGVSTNEKLFF. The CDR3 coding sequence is TGTGCCAGCAGTCCCCCCGGGGGGGTGTCGACTAATGAAAAACTGTTTTTT.

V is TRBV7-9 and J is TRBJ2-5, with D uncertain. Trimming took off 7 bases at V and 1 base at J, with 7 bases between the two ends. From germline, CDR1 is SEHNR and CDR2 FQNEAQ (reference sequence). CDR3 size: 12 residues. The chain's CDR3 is CASTDIQETQYF. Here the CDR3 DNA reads TGTGCCAGCACAGACATCCAAGAGACCCAGTACTTC. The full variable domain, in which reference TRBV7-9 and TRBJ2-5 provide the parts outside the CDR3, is DTGVSQNPRHKITKRGQNVTFRCDPISEHNRLYWYRQTLGQGPEFLTYFQNEAQLEKSRLLSDRFSAERPKGSFSTLEIQRTEQGDSAMYLCASTDIQETQYFGPGTRLLVL.

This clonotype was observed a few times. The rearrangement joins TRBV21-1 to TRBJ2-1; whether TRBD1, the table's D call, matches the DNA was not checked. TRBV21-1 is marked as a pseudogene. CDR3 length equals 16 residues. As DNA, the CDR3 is TGTGCCAGCAACCGGGGGTTACCCTCCTCCTACAATGAGCAGTTCTTC. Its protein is CASNRGLPSSYNEQFF.

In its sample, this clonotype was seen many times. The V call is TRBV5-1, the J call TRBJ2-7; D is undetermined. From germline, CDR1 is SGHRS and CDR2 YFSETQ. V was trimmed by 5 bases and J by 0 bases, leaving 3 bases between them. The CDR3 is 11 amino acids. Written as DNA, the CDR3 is TGCGCCAGCAGTAACTCCTACGAGCAGTACTTC. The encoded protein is CASSNSYEQYF.

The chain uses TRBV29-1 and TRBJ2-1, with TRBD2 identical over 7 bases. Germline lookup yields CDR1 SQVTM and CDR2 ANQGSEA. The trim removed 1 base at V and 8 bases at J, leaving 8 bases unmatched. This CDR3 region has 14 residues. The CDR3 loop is CSVEGGGAFYEQFF. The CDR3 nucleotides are TGCAGCGTTGAAGGCGGGGGAGCCTTTTATGAGCAGTTCTTC.

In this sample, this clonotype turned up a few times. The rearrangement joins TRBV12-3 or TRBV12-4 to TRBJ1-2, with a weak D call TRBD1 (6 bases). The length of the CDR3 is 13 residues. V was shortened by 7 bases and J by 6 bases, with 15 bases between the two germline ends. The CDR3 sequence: CASTLGGAHGYTF. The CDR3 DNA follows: TGTGCCAGCACCCTCGGGGGCGCTCATGGCTACACCTTC.

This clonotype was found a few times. CDR3 nucleotide sequence: TGCAGCGCCTCCGGGAGAGACACCGGGGAGCTGTTTTTT. It yields the protein CSASGRDTGELFF. V and J are TRBV29-1 and TRBJ2-2, with D perhaps TRBD2 (6 bases). The CDR3 has 13 amino acids. The germline V gene encodes CDR1 SQVTM and CDR2 ANQGSEA. The V end lost 7 bases, the J end lost 3 bases, and 12 bases lay between the germline ends.

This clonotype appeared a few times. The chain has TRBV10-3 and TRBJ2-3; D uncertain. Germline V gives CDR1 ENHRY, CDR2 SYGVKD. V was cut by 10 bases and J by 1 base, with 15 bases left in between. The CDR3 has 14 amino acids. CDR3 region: CASEAAPGTDTQYF. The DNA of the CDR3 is TGTGCCAGCGAGGCCGCGCCGGGCACAGATACGCAGTATTTT.

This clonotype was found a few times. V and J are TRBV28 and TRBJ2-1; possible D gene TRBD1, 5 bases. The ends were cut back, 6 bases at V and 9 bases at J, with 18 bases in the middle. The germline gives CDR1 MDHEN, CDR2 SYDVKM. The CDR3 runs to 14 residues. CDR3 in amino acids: CASSPRGGYSEQFF. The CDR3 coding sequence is TGTGCCAGCAGCCCTAGGGGTGGGTATAGTGAGCAGTTCTTC.

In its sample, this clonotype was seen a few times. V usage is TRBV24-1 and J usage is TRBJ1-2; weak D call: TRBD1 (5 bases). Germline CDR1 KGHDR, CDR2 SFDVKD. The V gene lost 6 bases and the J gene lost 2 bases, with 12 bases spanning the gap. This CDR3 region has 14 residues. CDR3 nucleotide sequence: TGTGCCACCAGTCCGCCAGGGATGAACTATGGCTACACCTTC. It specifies CATSPPGMNYGYTF.

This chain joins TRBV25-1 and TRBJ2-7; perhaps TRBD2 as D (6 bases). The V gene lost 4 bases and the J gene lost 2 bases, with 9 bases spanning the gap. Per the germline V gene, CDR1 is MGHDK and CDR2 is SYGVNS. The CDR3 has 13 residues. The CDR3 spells CASSADYPYEQYF. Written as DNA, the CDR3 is TGTGCCAGCAGTGCGGACTATCCCTACGAGCAGTACTTC.

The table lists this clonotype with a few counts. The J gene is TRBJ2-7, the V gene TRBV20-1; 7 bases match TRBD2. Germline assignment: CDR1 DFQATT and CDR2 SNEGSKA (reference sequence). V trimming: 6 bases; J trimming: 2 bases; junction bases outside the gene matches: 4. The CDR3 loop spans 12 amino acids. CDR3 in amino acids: CSAPGLPYEQYF. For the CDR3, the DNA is TGCAGTGCGCCGGGACTACCCTACGAGCAGTACTTC.

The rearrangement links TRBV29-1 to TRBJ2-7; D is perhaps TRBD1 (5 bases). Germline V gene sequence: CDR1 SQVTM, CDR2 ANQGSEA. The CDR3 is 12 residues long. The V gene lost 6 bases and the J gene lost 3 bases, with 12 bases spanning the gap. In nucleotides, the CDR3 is TGCAGCGTGATGACAGATTTCTACGAGCAGTACTTC. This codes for CSVMTDFYEQYF.

CDR3 nucleotides: TGTGCCAGCAGGGAACTAGCGGGAGCGGTAGATACGCAGTATTTT. Translated, it gives CASRELAGAVDTQYF. The V gene is TRBV7-9, the J gene TRBJ2-3; 11 bases align to TRBD2. This CDR3 region has 15 residues. Germline CDR1 reads SEHNR; CDR2 reads FQNEAQ (reference sequence). The V and J ends lost 6 bases and 5 bases, in that order; junction bases with no gene match: 7. Full variable domain (outside the CDR3, taken from reference TRBV7-9 and TRBJ2-3): DTGVSQNPRHKITKRGQNVTFRCDPISEHNRLYWYRQTLGQGPEFLTYFQNEAQLEKSRLLSDRFSAERPKGSFSTLEIQRTEQGDSAMYLCASRELAGAVDTQYFGPGTRLTVL.